These T cell receptor beta chains were read from a single sample in a study of response to subunit inactivated influenza vaccine. TCRdb passed the RT-PCR reads through MiXCR, listing each CDR3 protein once. This sample has 630,000 or so distinct CDR3 sequences, with more than 15% found just once. The source was PBMCs from blood, collected about 13 days after vaccination. These TCRs come from a man aged 50-59 years who received an inactivated influenza vaccine. CDR3s include the opening cysteine and the closing phenylalanine or tryptophan. A D gene is named only where the DNA matches it firmly. Clone size, where shown, is once, few, many, or a class for clones that have expanded.

>-|TRBJ1-1|-|TRBV19
TGTGCCAGTACCCAGGACAGAAACACTGAAGCTTTCTTT
CASTQDRNTEAFF
>TRBD1|TRBJ2-7|many|TRBV12-3/TRBV12-4
TGTGCCAGTAGACAGGGGTCCTACGAGCAGTACTTC
CASRQGSYEQYF
>-|TRBJ2-7|few|TRBV6-2/TRBV6-3
TGTGCCAGCAGTTCCACCAGGGGATTCTCCTACGAGCAGTACTTC
CASSSTRGFSYEQYF
>-|TRBJ2-7|few|TRBV10-3
TGTGCCATCGGGATACGTTTCGACAGGCGATCGCATATCCTCTACGAGCAGTACTTC
CAIGIRFDRRSHILYEQYF
>-|TRBJ1-1|-|TRBV5-1
TGCGCCAGCAGCTTGGAACTACAGGTTACTGAAGCTTTCTTT
CASSLELQVTEAFF
>-|TRBJ2-1|few|TRBV7-9
TGTGCCAGCAGCACAAGGGTAGCGCCGTACAATGAGCAGTTCTTC
CASSTRVAPYNEQFF
>-|TRBJ1-5|-|TRBV25-1
TGTGCCAGCAGTGGGGGGGGAGGGGCCGGTCAGCCCCAGCATTTT
CASSGGGGAGQPQHF
>-|TRBJ1-6|few|TRBV3-1
TGTGCCAGCAGCCCCCCTTTTGTAGATGTCTATGACCTCCACTTT
CASSPPFVDVYDLHF
>-|TRBJ2-5|-|TRBV19
TGTGCCAGTACCCCACGAGGGACCCTCAGGAGGGAGACCCAGTACTTC
CASTPRGTLRRETQYF
>TRBD1|TRBJ1-5|many|TRBV28
TGTGCCAGCAGTGCCTCAGGGGGCCTGGGCTCCTTGGGAGATCAGCCCCAGCATTTT
CASSASGGLGSLGDQPQHF
>TRBD2|TRBJ2-7|-|TRBV28
TGTGCCAGCAGTTCAAGCGGGGGGGCCCCCTACGAGCAGTACTTC
CASSSSGGAPYEQYF
>TRBD1|TRBJ2-3|-|TRBV12-3/TRBV12-4
TGTGCCAGCAGTTTAGCGGGGACAGTCCCAGATACGCAGTATTTT
CASSLAGTVPDTQYF
>-|TRBJ1-6|few|TRBV12-3/TRBV12-4
TGTGCCAGCAGTTTAAGGACAGCCCTCCACTTT
CASSLRTALHF
>-|TRBJ2-5|few|TRBV24-1
TGTGCCACCAGTGATTTAGGTCAGGGGATCGGAGAGACCCAGTACTTC
CATSDLGQGIGETQYF
>-|TRBJ1-5|-|TRBV28
TGTGCCAGCAGCCGACAGGAGGCTCAGCCCCAGCATTTT
CASSRQEAQPQHF
>TRBD1|TRBJ2-7|-|TRBV7-9
TGTGCCAGCAGTAACAGGGGAACAGACGAGCAGTACTTC
CASSNRGTDEQYF
>TRBD1|TRBJ2-6|-|TRBV5-1
TGCGCCAGCAGTACACAGGGGACGTCTGGGGCCAACGTCCTGACTTTC
CASSTQGTSGANVLTF
>TRBD1|TRBJ2-5|few|TRBV29-1
TGCAGCGTACGCAGGACAGGGGCAATAGGGGAGACCCAGTACTTC
CSVRRTGAIGETQYF
>TRBD1|TRBJ2-1|few|TRBV28
TGTGCCAGCAGTCAACTACGGCCAGGGGGCTTCAATGAGCAGTTCTTC
CASSQLRPGGFNEQFF
>-|TRBJ2-2|-|TRBV12-3/TRBV12-4
TGTGCCAGCAGTTTAGGAGGTTACGGGGAGCTGTTTTTT
CASSLGGYGELFF
>-|TRBJ2-5|-|TRBV5-1
TGCGCCAGCAGCTTGAGGGCAGAGAGAGGGCAAGAGACCCAGTACTTC
CASSLRAERGQETQYF
>TRBD1|TRBJ2-7|few|TRBV12-3/TRBV12-4
TGTGCCAGCAGTTTTGGACAGGAGTACGAGCAGTACTTC
CASSFGQEYEQYF
>TRBD2|TRBJ2-7|-|TRBV29-1
TGCAGCGTTGATGGTAGCGGGAGGGCCGACGAGCAGTACTTC
CSVDGSGRADEQYF
>-|TRBJ2-5|many|TRBV7-2
TGTGCCAGCAGATCAAGATTTCAAGAGACCCAGTACTTC
CASRSRFQETQYF
>-|TRBJ1-2|many|TRBV6-1
TGTGCCAGCAGTCGCGGACAGTTCTATGGCTACACCTTC
CASSRGQFYGYTF
>-|TRBJ2-5|many|TRBV5-1
TGCGCCAGCAGCTTGGCCGGGTACCAAGAGACCCAGTACTTC
CASSLAGYQETQYF
>-|TRBJ1-6|few|TRBV7-2
TGTGCCAGCAGCTTACTGGGCCCGCGCATCGGCACACCCCTCCACTTT
CASSLLGPRIGTPLHF
>-|TRBJ2-7|few|TRBV3-1
TGTGCCAGCAGCCGAGAATCCGAAGGGGTTTTCCTTCTCGAGCAGTACTTC
CASSRESEGVFLLEQYF
>-|TRBJ2-3|many|TRBV5-1
TGCGCCAGCAGCTTCGGTGATTATCGCACAGATACGCAGTATTTT
CASSFGDYRTDTQYF
>-|TRBJ1-6|many|TRBV20-1
TGCAGTGCTCGGACCGATTATAATTCACCCCTCCACTTT
CSARTDYNSPLHF
>-|TRBJ2-5|few|TRBV28
TGTGCCAGCAGTTTTAACTCGCAGCGAGAGTACCAAGAGACCCAGTACTTC
CASSFNSQREYQETQYF
>TRBD2|TRBJ2-2|few|TRBV7-9
TGTGCCAGCAGCACGACTAGCGGGGACACCGGGGAGCTGTTTTTT
CASSTTSGDTGELFF
>-|TRBJ2-7|few|TRBV3-1
TGTGCCAGCAGCCAAGATTGGAGAGGCGAGCAGTACTTC
CASSQDWRGEQYF
>TRBD1|TRBJ2-1|few|TRBV27
TGTGCCAGCAGTTTTTGGGGACAGGGGCACAATGAGCAGTTCTTC
CASSFWGQGHNEQFF
>-|TRBJ2-5|-|TRBV24-1
TGTGCCACCAGTGACCCCGGACATCAAGAGACCCAGTACTTC
CATSDPGHQETQYF
>-|TRBJ2-1|few|TRBV6-2/TRBV6-3
TGTGCCAGCAACCGGGGTCTAGCTGATGAGCAGTTCTTC
CASNRGLADEQFF
>-|TRBJ2-2|-|TRBV7-2
TGTGCACTAAGGACGGGACACACCGGGGAGCTGTTTTTT
CALRTGHTGELFF
>TRBD1|TRBJ2-3|-|TRBV15
TGTGCCACCAGCAGACGGACAGGGGGTCCCGATACGCAGTATTTT
CATSRRTGGPDTQYF
>TRBD2|TRBJ2-3|few|TRBV3-1
TGTGCCAGCAGCCAGAGGACTAGCGGAGTGGCCTTCACAGATACGCAGTATTTT
CASSQRTSGVAFTDTQYF
>-|TRBJ2-4|-|TRBV19
TGTGCCAGTAGTATCACAGTGATAAACATTCAGTACTTC
CASSITVINIQYF
>TRBD2|TRBJ2-1|-|TRBV7-9
TGTGCCAGCAGCTTTGGAGCGGGGGGCTCCTACAATGAGCAGTTCTTC
CASSFGAGGSYNEQFF
>-|TRBJ1-5|few|TRBV5-4
TGTGCCTGGGGTCAGCCCCAGCATTTT
CAWGQPQHF
>-|TRBJ2-1|-|TRBV5-2
TGTGCCATGGGCCCTGGGCTAGCGGGAGACAATGAGCAGTTCTTC
CAMGPGLAGDNEQFF
>TRBD2|TRBJ2-3|many|TRBV10-3
TGTGCCATCAGTAGGGGACTAGCGGGGGGGCCCGGAGATACGCAGTATTTT
CAISRGLAGGPGDTQYF
>TRBD2|TRBJ2-2|many|TRBV5-5
TGTGCCAGCAGCCGCCGACTAGCGGGGGGCGGGGGCACCGGGGAGCTGTTTTTT
CASSRRLAGGGGTGELFF
>-|TRBJ1-1|few|TRBV19
TGTGCCAGTAGTACTCCCCGTCGAACAGCTAGGACAGACACTGAAGCTTTCTTT
CASSTPRRTARTDTEAFF